A single T cell receptor (beta chain) is shown here with its context. As yet, its antigen is unknown. This sample stems from a study of cytomegalovirus exposure and HLA in healthy donors. Study-wide results and caveats: Serostatus for CMV was the only available immune exposure information. Researchers counted about 150 TCR beta chains as cytomegalovirus-associated. The authors later linked a missense DCLRE1C variant to TCR beta V- and J-gene trimming.

The PCR had 60 Vbeta and 13 Jbeta primers. The table came from immunoSEQ multiplex PCR; TCRdb's copy has only in-frame clones and leaves some out. The sample lists under 200,000 clones; roughly 73% were seen once. Whereas donors were nominally healthy upon sampling, unrecorded immune exposures were probable. The receptor's source is a woman between 40 and 55 years old in good health and CMV-seropositive. Input material: PBMCs.

The CDR3 sequence: CASSFPGQGGIYSNQPQHF. In DNA, the CDR3 is TGTGCCAGCAGTTTCCCTGGACAGGGGGGAATCTATAGCAATCAGCCCCAGCATTTT. V gene TRBV28 combines with J gene TRBJ1-5, with 10 bases identical to TRBD1. V shed 3 bases and J 0 bases; nucleotides not matched to a gene: 11. CDR3 length: 19 amino acids. Looked up from germline, CDR1 is MDHEN and CDR2 is SYDVKM.